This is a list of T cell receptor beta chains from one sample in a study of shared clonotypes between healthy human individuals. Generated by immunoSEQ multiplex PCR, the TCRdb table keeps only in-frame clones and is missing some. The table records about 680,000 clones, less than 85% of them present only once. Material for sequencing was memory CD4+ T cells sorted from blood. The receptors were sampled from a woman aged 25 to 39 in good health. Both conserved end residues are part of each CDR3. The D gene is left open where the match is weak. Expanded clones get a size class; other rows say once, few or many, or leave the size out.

CDR3 protein: CASTSGSGDSYEQYF; CDR3 DNA: TGCGCCAGCACTAGCGGGAGTGGGGATTCCTACGAGCAGTACTTC; clone size: .; J gene: TRBJ2-7; V gene: TRBV10-2; D gene: TRBD2
CDR3 protein: CSADHDTEAFF; CDR3 DNA: TGCAGTGCTGACCATGACACTGAAGCTTTCTTT; clone size: few; J gene: TRBJ1-1; V gene: TRBV20-1; D gene: .
CDR3 protein: CASSLRGDEQFF; CDR3 DNA: TGTGCCAGCAGCTTACGAGGGGACGAGCAGTTCTTC; clone size: once; J gene: TRBJ2-1; V gene: TRBV11-3; D gene: .
CDR3 protein: CASSVALDALQETQYF; CDR3 DNA: TGTGCCAGCAGCGTAGCTCTGGACGCACTCCAAGAGACCCAGTACTTC; clone size: .; J gene: TRBJ2-5; V gene: TRBV9; D gene: .
CDR3 protein: CASTYSSGSYNEQFF; CDR3 DNA: TGCGCCAGCACATACTCTAGCGGCTCCTACAATGAGCAGTTCTTC; clone size: few; J gene: TRBJ2-1; V gene: TRBV5-1; D gene: TRBD2
CDR3 protein: CASSQDQMRGRTNTEAFF; CDR3 DNA: TGCGCCAGCAGCCAAGATCAGATGCGGGGCCGAACGAACACTGAAGCTTTCTTT; clone size: .; J gene: TRBJ1-1; V gene: TRBV4-1; D gene: .
CDR3 protein: CASSQPTGTSYNEQFF; CDR3 DNA: TGTGCCAGCAGCCAACCCACCGGGACTAGCTACAATGAGCAGTTCTTC; clone size: .; J gene: TRBJ2-1; V gene: TRBV14; D gene: TRBD2
CDR3 protein: CSAPSLGTQYF; CDR3 DNA: TGCAGTGCCCCCTCCCTCGGGACCCAGTACTTC; clone size: .; J gene: TRBJ2-5; V gene: TRBV20-1; D gene: .
CDR3 protein: CASSWAVGTGELFF; CDR3 DNA: TGTGCCAGCAGCTGGGCTGTTGGCACCGGGGAGCTGTTTTTT; clone size: .; J gene: TRBJ2-2; V gene: TRBV5-4; D gene: .
CDR3 protein: CASTPGDRMGLNKPQHF; CDR3 DNA: TGTGCCAGCACCCCCGGGGACAGAATGGGGTTAAACAAGCCCCAGCATTTT; clone size: .; J gene: TRBJ1-5; V gene: TRBV28; D gene: TRBD1
CDR3 protein: CASSLRSRGDTQYF; CDR3 DNA: TGCGCCAGCAGCTTGCGAAGTAGAGGAGATACGCAGTATTTT; clone size: .; J gene: TRBJ2-3; V gene: TRBV5-1; D gene: .
CDR3 protein: CASSLRLAGDDEQFF; CDR3 DNA: TGTGCCAGCAGCCTCCGACTAGCGGGAGACGATGAGCAGTTCTTC; clone size: .; J gene: TRBJ2-1; V gene: TRBV11-2; D gene: TRBD2
CDR3 protein: CASSLDRPGETQYF; CDR3 DNA: TGTGCCAGCAGTTTGGACAGACCGGGGGAGACCCAGTACTTC; clone size: .; J gene: TRBJ2-5; V gene: TRBV27; D gene: .
CDR3 protein: CASSDLGGGEGIKETQYF; CDR3 DNA: TGTGCCAGCAGTGATCTGGGAGGTGGGGAGGGGATTAAAGAGACCCAGTACTTC; clone size: .; J gene: TRBJ2-5; V gene: TRBV25-1; D gene: TRBD2
CDR3 protein: CASSLGRASTGELFF; CDR3 DNA: TGTGCCAGCAGCCTCGGGAGGGCCTCCACCGGGGAGCTGTTTTTT; clone size: .; J gene: TRBJ2-2; V gene: TRBV27; D gene: TRBD2
CDR3 protein: CASSLMSREQYF; CDR3 DNA: TGTGCCAGCAGCTTGATGAGCCGGGAGCAGTACTTC; clone size: .; J gene: TRBJ2-7; V gene: TRBV5-4; D gene: .
CDR3 protein: CASRKQGGATNEKLFF; CDR3 DNA: TGTGCCAGTAGAAAACAGGGAGGGGCAACTAATGAAAAACTGTTTTTT; clone size: once; J gene: TRBJ1-4; V gene: TRBV19; D gene: .
CDR3 protein: CSVEGSGETQYF; CDR3 DNA: TGCAGCGTTGAAGGTTCGGGGGAGACCCAGTACTTC; clone size: .; J gene: TRBJ2-5; V gene: TRBV29-1; D gene: .
CDR3 protein: CARTRGLAGTDTQYF; CDR3 DNA: TGTGCCAGGACACGGGGACTAGCGGGCACAGATACGCAGTATTTT; clone size: .; J gene: TRBJ2-3; V gene: TRBV30; D gene: TRBD2
CDR3 protein: CSVQQYNEQFF; CDR3 DNA: TGCAGCGTTCAACAGTACAATGAGCAGTTCTTC; clone size: .; J gene: TRBJ2-1; V gene: TRBV29-1; D gene: .
CDR3 protein: CASSLNRQGTNGYTF; CDR3 DNA: TGTGCCAGCTCTCTTAATCGACAGGGAACAAATGGCTACACCTTC; clone size: few; J gene: TRBJ1-2; V gene: TRBV18; D gene: TRBD1
CDR3 protein: CASRRGDLGTGELFF; CDR3 DNA: TGTGCCAGCAGACGAGGGGATTTGGGGACCGGGGAGCTGTTTTTT; clone size: few; J gene: TRBJ2-2; V gene: TRBV6-1; D gene: .
CDR3 protein: CASSTTSGRAHEQYF; CDR3 DNA: TGTGCCAGTAGTACAACTAGCGGGAGGGCCCACGAGCAGTACTTC; clone size: .; J gene: TRBJ2-7; V gene: TRBV19; D gene: TRBD2
CDR3 protein: CASSLAGSMNTEAFF; CDR3 DNA: TGTGCCAGCAGTTTAGCCGGAAGTATGAACACTGAAGCTTTCTTT; clone size: once; J gene: TRBJ1-1; V gene: TRBV27; D gene: .
CDR3 protein: CASSLTSGAKYEQYF; CDR3 DNA: TGCGCCAGCAGCTTGACTAGCGGGGCTAAATACGAGCAGTACTTC; clone size: many; J gene: TRBJ2-7; V gene: TRBV5-1; D gene: TRBD2
CDR3 protein: CARTRLGDEKLFF; CDR3 DNA: TGTGCCAGGACCCGGTTGGGGGACGAAAAACTGTTTTTT; clone size: .; J gene: TRBJ1-4; V gene: TRBV28; D gene: .
CDR3 protein: CAISGAGGPGELFF; CDR3 DNA: TGTGCCATCAGTGGAGCGGGAGGGCCCGGGGAGCTGTTTTTT; clone size: once; J gene: TRBJ2-2; V gene: TRBV10-3; D gene: TRBD2
CDR3 protein: CASTGTRSLTDTQYF; CDR3 DNA: TGTGCCAGCACCGGGACTAGGTCCCTCACAGATACGCAGTATTTT; clone size: .; J gene: TRBJ2-3; V gene: TRBV6-6; D gene: TRBD2
CDR3 protein: CASSSPGRGSEKLFF; CDR3 DNA: TGTGCCAGCAGTTCCCCTGGGAGGGGGAGTGAAAAACTGTTTTTT; clone size: .; J gene: TRBJ1-4; V gene: TRBV28; D gene: .
CDR3 protein: CSVAAGTSTDTQYF; CDR3 DNA: TGCAGCGTCGCAGCGGGAACTAGCACAGATACGCAGTATTTT; clone size: .; J gene: TRBJ2-3; V gene: TRBV29-1; D gene: TRBD2
CDR3 protein: CASSRRDTGELFF; CDR3 DNA: TGTGCCAGCAGCCGCCGGGACACCGGGGAGCTGTTTTTT; clone size: few; J gene: TRBJ2-2; V gene: TRBV7-8; D gene: .
CDR3 protein: CASSEYRVHEQYF; CDR3 DNA: TGTGCCAGCAGCGAATACAGGGTACACGAGCAGTACTTC; clone size: few; J gene: TRBJ2-7; V gene: TRBV11-2; D gene: .
CDR3 protein: CASIGRPNTDTQYF; CDR3 DNA: TGTGCCAGTATCGGGCGCCCGAACACAGATACGCAGTATTTT; clone size: few; J gene: TRBJ2-3; V gene: TRBV19; D gene: .
CDR3 protein: CASSQGNRGQPQHF; CDR3 DNA: TGTGCCAGCAGCCAGGGAAACAGGGGACAGCCCCAGCATTTT; clone size: .; J gene: TRBJ1-5; V gene: TRBV4-2; D gene: TRBD1
CDR3 protein: CAFKLVPNEQFF; CDR3 DNA: TGTGCCTTCAAATTGGTACCCAATGAGCAGTTCTTC; clone size: .; J gene: TRBJ2-1; V gene: TRBV30; D gene: .
CDR3 protein: CASSKQRGKLFF; CDR3 DNA: TGTGCCAGCAGCAAGCAGCGGGGAAAACTGTTTTTT; clone size: once; J gene: TRBJ1-4; V gene: TRBV27; D gene: .
CDR3 protein: CASSLASGGGEQFF; CDR3 DNA: TGTGCCAGCAGCTTGGCTAGCGGGGGGGGTGAGCAGTTCTTC; clone size: .; J gene: TRBJ2-1; V gene: TRBV7-2; D gene: TRBD2
CDR3 protein: CASSSAGQGAGETQYF; CDR3 DNA: TGTGCCAGCAGCTCGGCGGGACAGGGGGCGGGAGAGACCCAGTACTTC; clone size: .; J gene: TRBJ2-5; V gene: TRBV5-4; D gene: TRBD1
CDR3 protein: CASSDKLAGEQFF; CDR3 DNA: TGTGCCAGCAGTGACAAGCTAGCAGGTGAGCAGTTCTTC; clone size: .; J gene: TRBJ2-1; V gene: TRBV2; D gene: .
CDR3 protein: CASSEQTGASGYTF; CDR3 DNA: TGTGCCAGCAGTGAACAGACAGGGGCGAGCGGCTACACCTTC; clone size: once; J gene: TRBJ1-2; V gene: TRBV6-1; D gene: TRBD1
CDR3 protein: CASSSRRGETQYF; CDR3 DNA: TGTGCCAGCAGCTCGCGTCGGGGAGAGACCCAGTACTTC; clone size: .; J gene: TRBJ2-5; V gene: TRBV7-7; D gene: .
CDR3 protein: CASTASGTSGTDTQYF; CDR3 DNA: TGTGCCAGTACCGCCTCCGGGACTAGCGGCACAGATACGCAGTATTTT; clone size: .; J gene: TRBJ2-3; V gene: TRBV19; D gene: TRBD2
CDR3 protein: CASSEGQGKKKLFF; CDR3 DNA: TGTGCCAGCAGTGAAGGGCAGGGGAAGAAAAAACTGTTTTTT; clone size: .; J gene: TRBJ1-4; V gene: TRBV2; D gene: .
CDR3 protein: CASSAYRGRSYGYTF; CDR3 DNA: TGTGCCAGCAGTGCCTACAGGGGGCGTTCCTATGGCTACACCTTC; clone size: .; J gene: TRBJ1-2; V gene: TRBV28; D gene: TRBD1
CDR3 protein: CASSFREGPTDTQYF; CDR3 DNA: TGTGCCAGCAGCTTCCGGGAGGGTCCCACAGATACGCAGTATTTT; clone size: few; J gene: TRBJ2-3; V gene: TRBV11-3; D gene: TRBD2
CDR3 protein: CASSLMADTGELFF; CDR3 DNA: TGCGCCAGCAGCTTAATGGCAGACACCGGGGAGCTGTTTTTT; clone size: .; J gene: TRBJ2-2; V gene: TRBV5-1; D gene: .
CDR3 protein: CASSLFARPQEKYF; CDR3 DNA: TGTGCCAGCAGTTTATTCGCCAGGCCGCAAGAGAAGTACTTC; clone size: .; J gene: TRBJ2-7; V gene: TRBV28; D gene: .
CDR3 protein: CSVAQGTPNSPLHF; CDR3 DNA: TGCAGCGTGGCACAGGGGACACCTAATTCACCCCTCCACTTT; clone size: .; J gene: TRBJ1-6; V gene: TRBV29-1; D gene: TRBD1
CDR3 protein: CASSLGPRGKANTGELFF; CDR3 DNA: TGTGCCAGCAGCTTAGGTCCCAGGGGGAAGGCGAACACCGGGGAGCTGTTTTTT; clone size: .; J gene: TRBJ2-2; V gene: TRBV11-2; D gene: TRBD1
CDR3 protein: CASSLGLAGVNEQFF; CDR3 DNA: TGCGCCAGCAGCTTGGGACTAGCGGGCGTCAATGAGCAGTTCTTC; clone size: .; J gene: TRBJ2-1; V gene: TRBV5-1; D gene: TRBD2